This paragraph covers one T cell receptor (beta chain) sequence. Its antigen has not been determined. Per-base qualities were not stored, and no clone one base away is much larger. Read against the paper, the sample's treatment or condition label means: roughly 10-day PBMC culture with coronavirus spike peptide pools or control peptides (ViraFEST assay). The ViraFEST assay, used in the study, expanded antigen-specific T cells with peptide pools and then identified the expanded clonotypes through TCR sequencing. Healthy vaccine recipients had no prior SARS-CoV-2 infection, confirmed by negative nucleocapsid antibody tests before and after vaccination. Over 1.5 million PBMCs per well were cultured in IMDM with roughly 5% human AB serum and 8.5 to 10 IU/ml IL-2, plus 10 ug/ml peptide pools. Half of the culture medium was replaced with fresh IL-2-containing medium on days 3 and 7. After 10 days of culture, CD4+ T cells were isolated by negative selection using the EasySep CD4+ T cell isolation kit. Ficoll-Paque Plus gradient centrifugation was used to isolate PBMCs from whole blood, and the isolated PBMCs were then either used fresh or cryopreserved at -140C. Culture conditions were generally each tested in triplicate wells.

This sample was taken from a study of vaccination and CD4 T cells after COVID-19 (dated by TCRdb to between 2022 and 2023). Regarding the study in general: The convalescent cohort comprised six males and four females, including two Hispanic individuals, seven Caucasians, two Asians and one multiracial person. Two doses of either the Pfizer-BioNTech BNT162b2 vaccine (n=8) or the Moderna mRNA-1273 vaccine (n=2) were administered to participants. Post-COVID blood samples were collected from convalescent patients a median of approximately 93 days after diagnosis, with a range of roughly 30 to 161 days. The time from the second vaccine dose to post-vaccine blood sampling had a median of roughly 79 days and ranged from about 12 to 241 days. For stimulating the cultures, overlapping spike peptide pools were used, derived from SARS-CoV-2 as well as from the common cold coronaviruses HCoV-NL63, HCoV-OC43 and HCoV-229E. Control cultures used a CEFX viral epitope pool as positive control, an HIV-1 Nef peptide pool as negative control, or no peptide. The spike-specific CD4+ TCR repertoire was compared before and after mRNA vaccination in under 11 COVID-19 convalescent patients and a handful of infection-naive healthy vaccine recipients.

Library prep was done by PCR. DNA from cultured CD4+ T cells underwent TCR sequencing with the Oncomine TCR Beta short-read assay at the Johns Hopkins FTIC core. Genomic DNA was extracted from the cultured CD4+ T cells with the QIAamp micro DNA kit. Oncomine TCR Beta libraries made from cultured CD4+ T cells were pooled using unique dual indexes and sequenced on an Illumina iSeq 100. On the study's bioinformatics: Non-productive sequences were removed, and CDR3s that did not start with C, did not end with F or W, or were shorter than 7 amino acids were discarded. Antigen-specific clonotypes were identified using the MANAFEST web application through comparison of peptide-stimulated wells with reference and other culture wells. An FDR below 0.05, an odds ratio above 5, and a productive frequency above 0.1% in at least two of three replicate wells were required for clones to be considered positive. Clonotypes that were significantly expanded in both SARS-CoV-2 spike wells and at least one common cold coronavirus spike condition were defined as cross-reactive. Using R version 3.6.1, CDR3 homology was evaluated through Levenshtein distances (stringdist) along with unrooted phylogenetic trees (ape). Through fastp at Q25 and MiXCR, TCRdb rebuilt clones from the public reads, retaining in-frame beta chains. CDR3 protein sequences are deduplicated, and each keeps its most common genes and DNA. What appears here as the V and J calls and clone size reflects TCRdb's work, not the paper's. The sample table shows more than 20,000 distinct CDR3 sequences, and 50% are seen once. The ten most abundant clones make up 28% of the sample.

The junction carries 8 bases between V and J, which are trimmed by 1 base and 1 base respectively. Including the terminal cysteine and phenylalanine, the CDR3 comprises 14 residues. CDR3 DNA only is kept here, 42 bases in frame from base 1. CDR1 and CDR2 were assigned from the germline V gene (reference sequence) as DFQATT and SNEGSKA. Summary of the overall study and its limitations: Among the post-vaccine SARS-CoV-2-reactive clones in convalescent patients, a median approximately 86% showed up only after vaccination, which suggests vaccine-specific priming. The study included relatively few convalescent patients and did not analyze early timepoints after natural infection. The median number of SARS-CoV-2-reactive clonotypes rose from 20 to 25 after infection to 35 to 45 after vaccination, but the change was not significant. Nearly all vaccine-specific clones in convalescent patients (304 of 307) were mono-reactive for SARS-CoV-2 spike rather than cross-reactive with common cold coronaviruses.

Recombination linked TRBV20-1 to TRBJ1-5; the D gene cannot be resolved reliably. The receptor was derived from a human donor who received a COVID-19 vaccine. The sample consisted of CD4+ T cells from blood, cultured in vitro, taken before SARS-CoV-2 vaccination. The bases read TGCAGTGCTAGAGGCAGGTACAGCAATCAGCCCCAGCATTTT. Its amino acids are CSARGRYSNQPQHF.